A single TCR beta chain is shown here with its context. Antigen specificity is unknown. Libraries of TCR beta were made from 1.5 to 2 micrograms of genomic DNA that came from cryopreserved PBMCs. These data come from a study of cytotoxic CD8 clonotypes in ibrutinib-treated CLL. About the research overall: The study included approximately 10 relapsed/refractory and fewer than 16 treatment-naive patients; 17 had IGHV unmutated disease.

Using immunoSEQ multiplex PCR, the repertoire was profiled, and TCRdb retains in-frame clones only, with some absent. The data contain approximately 35,000 clones, over 70% of them singletons. V lost 4 bases to trimming and J lost 7 bases; unmatched junction nucleotides: 9. The CDR3 spans 14 residues. The germline V gene has CDR1 SGHAT and CDR2 FQNNGV. Study-level points and caveats: Pretreatment clonality was elevated relative to age-matched healthy donors and paralleled circulating CD8+ T-cell counts.

Sequenced here: PBMCs, sampled at disease progression, from a patient treated with ibrutinib. The chain carries TRBV11-2 and TRBJ1-1; 7 bases agree with TRBD1. The receptor was isolated from a human donor with chronic lymphocytic leukemia. The CDR3 protein is CASSSTGYFGEAFF. CDR3 DNA sequence: TGTGCCAGCAGCTCGACAGGGTACTTTGGTGAAGCTTTCTTT.